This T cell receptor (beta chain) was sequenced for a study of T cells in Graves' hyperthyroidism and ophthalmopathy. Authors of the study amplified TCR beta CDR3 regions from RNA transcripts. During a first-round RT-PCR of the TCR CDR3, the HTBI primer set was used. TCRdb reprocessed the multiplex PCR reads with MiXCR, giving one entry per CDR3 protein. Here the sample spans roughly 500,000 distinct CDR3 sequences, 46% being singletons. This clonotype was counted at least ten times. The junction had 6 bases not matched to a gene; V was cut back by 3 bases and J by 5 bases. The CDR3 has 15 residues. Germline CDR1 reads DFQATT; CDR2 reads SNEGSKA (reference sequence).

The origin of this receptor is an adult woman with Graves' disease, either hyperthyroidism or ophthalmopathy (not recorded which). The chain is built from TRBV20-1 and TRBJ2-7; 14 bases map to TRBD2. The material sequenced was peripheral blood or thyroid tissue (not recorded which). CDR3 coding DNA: TGCAGTGCTAGTGCGGGACTAGCGGGAGTCAACGAGCAGTACTTC. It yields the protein CSASAGLAGVNEQYF.